The following is a T cell receptor (beta chain) sequence with its context. This specimen belongs to a study of blood T cell repertoires in COVID-19. Background on the study: The United States, Italy and Spain supplied acute and convalescent COVID-19 samples. T cells, B-cell-depleted T cells, or PBMCs provided the cDNA or gDNA that served as material.

Methods used by the authors: Nucleated cell counts were estimated from reference gene primer amplification. Clones were read by immunoSEQ multiplex PCR, and TCRdb kept only the in-frame ones, dropping some. V, J and clone size derive from that table, while D and trimming were established from the DNA sequence. Among a few hundred thousand clones, 84% were seen once, and the ten largest hold roughly an eighth. The junction had 6 bases not matched to a gene; V was cut back by 4 bases and J by 0 bases. From germline, CDR1 is MNHEY and CDR2 SMNVEV (reference sequence). The CDR3 loop spans 15 amino acids.

The sequenced material came from peripheral blood. The sequence was collected from a human donor in a cohort sampled during active COVID-19. This chain uses TRBV27 with TRBJ2-7, with 7 bases identical to TRBD1. The CDR3, as DNA: TGTGCCAGCAGTTCTATCAGGGGGAACTCCTACGAGCAGTACTTC. Translated, it gives CASSSIRGNSYEQYF.